The clone carrying this T cell receptor beta chain showed up just a few times. Its antigen is still unknown. This sample is drawn from a study of T cells after yellow fever vaccination. Study-level results: Abundant clonotypes from the bulk population could get into FACS-sorted repertoires as contaminants. Most primary-vaccination clones reappeared after the booster (approximately 95% CD4, 88% CD8).

J lost 5 bases, V lost 5 bases, and 6 bases had no gene match. Germline-derived CDR1 and CDR2 are LNHDA and SQIVND (reference sequence). CDR3 length: 15 amino acids. A 5'RACE template-switching step, the method used to make TCR cDNA, added a universal primer site and UMIs. Each CDR3 protein gets one entry after TCRdb re-called the 5' RACE reads with MiXCR. The sample holds hundreds of thousands of distinct CDR3 sequences, 7% to 10% seen once. This chain joins TRBV19 and TRBJ2-5, with TRBD1 matching over 12 bases. The TCR was taken from a man aged 18 to 29 who received the YFV17D yellow fever vaccine. The material sequenced was PBMCs, taken about 49 days after the first yellow fever vaccination. The CDR3 here is CASSRGTGGRETQYF. The DNA of the CDR3 is TGTGCCAGTAGTCGAGGGACAGGGGGCAGGGAGACCCAGTACTTC.